Described below is a single TCR beta chain sequence and its context. The sample comes from a study of blood T cell repertoires in COVID-19. In the original processing: Amplification from reference gene primers served as the basis for estimated nucleated cell counts. The assay was immunoSEQ multiplex PCR, and TCRdb's table has in-frame clones only and misses some. V, J and clone size derive from that table, while D and trimming were established from the DNA sequence. The sample lists about 320,000 clones; approximately 89% were seen once. Sequenced material: PBMCs or T cells enriched from blood (not recorded which). The TCR comes from a young man who had recovered from COVID-19.

The CDR3 loop reads CASSLLVPGEQFF. CDR3 nucleotides: TGTGCCAGCAGCTTACTAGTCCCGGGTGAGCAGTTCTTC. The chain joins TRBV4-2 to TRBJ2-1; maybe TRBD2 (5 bases). Germline V gene data show CDR1 as LGHNA and CDR2 as YNFKEQ. Trimming removed 5 bases from V and 9 bases from J, with 14 bases in between. The CDR3 loop spans 13 amino acids.